A single sample gave rise to the 8 T cell receptor beta chains below, sequenced in a study of blood T cell repertoires in COVID-19. Profiled with immunoSEQ multiplex PCR; TCRdb holds only in-frame clones, not every one. The sample includes hundreds of thousands of clones, approximately 80% of them seen just once. Sequencing was done on a sample of peripheral blood. The source of these receptors is a woman between 45 and 60 years old with active or convalescent COVID-19.

The sample holds a few counts of this clone. The chain has TRBV14 and TRBJ2-3; 10 bases line up with TRBD2. With V trimmed by 3 bases and J by 2 bases, 5 bases remained unmatched. The CDR3 extends over 16 amino acids. Germline-derived CDR1 and CDR2 are SGHDN and FVKESK. CDR3 DNA: TGTGCCAGCAGCCAGAGAGCGGGAGGGAACACAGATACGCAGTATTTT. This sequence encodes CASSQRAGGNTDTQYF.

This clone has a single count. The V call is TRBV28, the J call TRBJ1-3; D is uncertain. Germline loops: CDR1 MDHEN, CDR2 SYDVKM. V was cut by 6 bases and J by 0 bases, with 12 bases left in between. The CDR3 is made up of 15 amino acids. For the CDR3, the DNA is TGTGCCAGCAGATTAGTCCACTCCTCTGGAAACACCATATATTTT. Translation: CASRLVHSSGNTIYF. The variable domain in full, completed from reference TRBV28 and TRBJ1-3, reads DVKVTQSSRYLVKRTGEKVFLECVQDMDHENMFWYRQDPGLGLRLIYFSYDVKMKEKGDIPEGYSVSREKKERFSLILESASTNQTSMYLCASRLVHSSGNTIYFGEGSWLTVV.

The V gene is TRBV6-2 or TRBV6-3, the J gene TRBJ1-5; possibly TRBD1 for D (5 bases). With 4 bases removed from V and 4 bases from J, the gap between germline ends came to 17 bases. This CDR3 spans 16 amino acids. CDR1 is MNHEY, CDR2 SVGEGT, per germline. CDR3: CASSFPGGRQNQPQHF. CDR3 DNA: TGTGCCAGCAGTTTCCCGGGAGGACGACAGAATCAGCCCCAGCATTTT.

The V call is TRBV6-2 or TRBV6-3, the J call TRBJ2-7, with a tentative D call TRBD2 (5 bases). The ends were cut back, 2 bases at V and 0 bases at J, with 14 bases in the middle. The CDR3 has 16 residues. Germline V gene lookup returns CDR1 MNHEY and CDR2 SVGEGT. CDR3 amino acids: CASSYEVVANSYEQYF. The DNA of the CDR3 is TGTGCCAGCAGTTACGAGGTGGTAGCGAACTCCTACGAGCAGTACTTC.

This clone was found a few times. This CDR3 reads CASSQESGTSFPDTQYF. Written as DNA, the CDR3 is TGCGCCAGCAGCCAAGAATCCGGGACTAGCTTTCCAGATACGCAGTATTTT. V and J are TRBV4-1 and TRBJ2-3; 9 positions agree with TRBD2. The germline V gene encodes CDR1 MGHRA and CDR2 YSYEKL. CDR3 length: 17 amino acids. Trimming at V came to 0 bases and at J to 4 bases, leaving 8 bases not matched to a gene.

The chain couples TRBV24-1 to TRBJ2-3; TRBD1 matches 9 bases. The V segment lost 3 bases and the J segment 2 bases; nucleotides outside the gene matches: 2. Germline CDR1 reads KGHDR; CDR2 reads SFDVKD. The CDR3 has 15 residues. The CDR3 DNA is TGTGCCACCAGTGATGGGACAGGGATCACAGATACGCAGTATTTT. Protein sequence: CATSDGTGITDTQYF.

The chain joins TRBV28 to TRBJ2-7; tentative D call: TRBD2 (5 bases). Trimming stripped 5 bases from V and 5 bases from J, with 16 bases between. The CDR3 has 14 residues. CDR1 and CDR2 (germline): MDHEN, SYDVKM. The CDR3 loop reads CASSPDWFQNEQYF. CDR3 DNA sequence: TGTGCCAGCAGTCCGGACTGGTTTCAGAACGAGCAGTACTTC.

The chain recombines TRBV11-2 with TRBJ2-7; the D gene is possibly TRBD2 (6 bases). CDR1 is SGHAT and CDR2 is FQNNGV in the germline V gene. V was trimmed by 0 bases and J by 4 bases, leaving 13 bases between them. This CDR3 is 15 amino acids long. The CDR3 spells CASSLEFGGSYEQYF. The CDR3 region has the DNA TGTGCCAGCAGCTTAGAGTTCGGGGGTAGTTACGAGCAGTACTTC. The full variable domain, rest sourced from reference TRBV11-2 and TRBJ2-7, is EAGVAQSPRYKIIEKRQSVAFWCNPISGHATLYWYQQILGQGPKLLIQFQNNGVVDDSQLPKDRFSAERLKGVDSTLKIQPAKLEDSAVYLCASSLEFGGSYEQYFGPGTRLTVT.